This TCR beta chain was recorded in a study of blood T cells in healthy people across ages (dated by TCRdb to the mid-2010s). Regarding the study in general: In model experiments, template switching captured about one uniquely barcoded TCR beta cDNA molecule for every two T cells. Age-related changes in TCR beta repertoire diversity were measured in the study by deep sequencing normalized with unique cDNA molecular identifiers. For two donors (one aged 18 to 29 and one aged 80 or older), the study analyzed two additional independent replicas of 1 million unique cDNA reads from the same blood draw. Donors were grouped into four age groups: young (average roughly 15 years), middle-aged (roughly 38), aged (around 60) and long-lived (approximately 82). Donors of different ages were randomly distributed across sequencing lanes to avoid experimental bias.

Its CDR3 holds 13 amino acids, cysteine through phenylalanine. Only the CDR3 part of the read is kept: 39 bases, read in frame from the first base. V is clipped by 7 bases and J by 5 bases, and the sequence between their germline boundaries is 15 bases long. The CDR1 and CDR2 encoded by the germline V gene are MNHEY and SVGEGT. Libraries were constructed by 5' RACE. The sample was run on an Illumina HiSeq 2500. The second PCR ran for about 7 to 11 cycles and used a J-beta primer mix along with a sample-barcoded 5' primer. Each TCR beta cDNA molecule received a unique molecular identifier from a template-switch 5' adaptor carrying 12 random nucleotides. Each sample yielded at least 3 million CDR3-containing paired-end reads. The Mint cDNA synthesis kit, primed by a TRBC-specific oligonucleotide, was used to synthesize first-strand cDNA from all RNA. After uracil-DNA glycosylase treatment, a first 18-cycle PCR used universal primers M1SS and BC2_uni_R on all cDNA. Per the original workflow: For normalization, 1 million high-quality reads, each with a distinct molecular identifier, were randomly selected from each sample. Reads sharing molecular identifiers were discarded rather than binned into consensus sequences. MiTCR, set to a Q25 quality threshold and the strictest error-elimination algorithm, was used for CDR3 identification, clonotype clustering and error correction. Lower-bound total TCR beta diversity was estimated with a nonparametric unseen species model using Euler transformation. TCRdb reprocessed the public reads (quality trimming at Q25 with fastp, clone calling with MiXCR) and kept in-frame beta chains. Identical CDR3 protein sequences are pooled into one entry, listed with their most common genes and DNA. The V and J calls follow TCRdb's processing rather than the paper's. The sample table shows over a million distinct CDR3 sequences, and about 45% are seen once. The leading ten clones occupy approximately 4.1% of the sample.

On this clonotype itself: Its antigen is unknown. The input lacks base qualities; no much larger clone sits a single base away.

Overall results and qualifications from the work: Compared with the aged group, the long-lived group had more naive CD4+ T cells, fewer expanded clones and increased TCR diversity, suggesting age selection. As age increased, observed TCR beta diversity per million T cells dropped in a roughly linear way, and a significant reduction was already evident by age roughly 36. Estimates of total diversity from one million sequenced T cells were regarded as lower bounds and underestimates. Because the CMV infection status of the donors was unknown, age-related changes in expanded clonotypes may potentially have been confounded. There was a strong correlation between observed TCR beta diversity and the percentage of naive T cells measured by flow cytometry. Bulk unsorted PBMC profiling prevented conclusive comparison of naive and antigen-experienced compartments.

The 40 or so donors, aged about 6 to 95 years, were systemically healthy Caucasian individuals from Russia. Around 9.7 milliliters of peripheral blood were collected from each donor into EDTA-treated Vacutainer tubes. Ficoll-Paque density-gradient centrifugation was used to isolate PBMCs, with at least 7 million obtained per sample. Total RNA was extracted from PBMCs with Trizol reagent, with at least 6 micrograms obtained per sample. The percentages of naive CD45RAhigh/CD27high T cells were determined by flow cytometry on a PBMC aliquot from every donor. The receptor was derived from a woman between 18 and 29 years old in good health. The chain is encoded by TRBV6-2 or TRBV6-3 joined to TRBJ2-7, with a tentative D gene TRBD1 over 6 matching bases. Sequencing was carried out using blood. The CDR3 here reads CASIRQGWNEQYF. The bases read TGTGCCAGCATCCGCCAGGGGTGGAACGAGCAGTACTTC.